The following is a T cell receptor beta chain sequence with its context. This clonotype was counted many times. No cognate antigen has been identified for it. The sample holds no much larger clone one base away, and base qualities are not on file. This entry belongs to a study of regulatory T cells in long-lasting Graves disease (dated by TCRdb to the early 2020s). In terms of the full investigation: Newly diagnosed Graves' disease patients had taken antithyroid drugs for less than 3 months. A total of some 33 samples were covered by TCR sequencing, comprising some 13 persistent and 20 or so newly diagnosed Graves' disease patients. The study was registered as a clinical trial and conducted in China. This study used TCR sequencing and RNA sequencing of peripheral blood to compare persistent Graves' disease patients against newly diagnosed Graves' disease patients. Beyond this particular receptor, the publication reports: Persistent patients shared more public clonotypes among themselves (around 3,000) than newly diagnosed patients did (approximately 970). The small sample size was acknowledged by the authors as a limitation that may reduce accuracy. Persistent disease showed preferential use of TRBV28, TRBJ1-2 and TRBJ2-5, whereas newly diagnosed disease favored TRBV20-1 and TRBJ2-1. Peripheral blood alone was examined, since thyroid tissue, which constituted the primary lesion, could not be accessed. Sequencing and analysis were limited to the TCR beta chain. Compared with newly diagnosed patients, patients with persistent Graves' disease had lower TCR Shannon entropy and fewer highly expanded clones, which suggests clonal expansion.

Receptor libraries were prepared by multiplex PCR. This sample was sequenced with an Illumina HiSeq 4000. TCR beta libraries were built with iRepertoire HTBI primers and Arm-PCR amplification of CDR3 regions. Before sequencing, the PCR products underwent gel purification. Per the original workflow: A total of roughly 67 TRBV and some 15 TRBJ segments were identified across samples and were used for gene usage analysis of CDR3 amino acid clonotypes. COPE and FqMerger were used to merge the filtered high-quality paired reads into contigs. Contigs were aligned with BLAST to IMGT TRBV, TRBD and TRBJ reference genes, and CDR3 was defined per IMGT. Clonotypes above 0.1% frequency were classified as highly expanded clones. Shannon entropy served as the measure of repertoire diversity, while the Gini coefficient captured V-J evenness. Public clonotypes were defined as clonotypes shared by more than one individual. In TCRdb, the public reads were trimmed at Q25 with fastp and aligned with MiXCR, with productive beta chains retained. Merged by CDR3 protein, the rows form single entries marked with the most common genes and DNA. TCRdb assigned the V and J calls; the authors' analysis was not used. This sample lists around 400,000 distinct CDR3 sequences; about an eighth were detected once. About 19% of the sample belongs to the ten largest clones.

This sample's time point label indicates: newly diagnosed GD, antithyroid drugs for less than 3 months. RNA was extracted from PBMCs in TRIzol for both TCR sequencing and RNA sequencing. The diagnosis of Graves' disease followed American Thyroid Association guidelines. Recruitment of patients was carried out at an endocrinology department in Xi'an, China. Each patient gave roughly 10 milliliters of peripheral blood, collected in an EDTA anticoagulant tube. Ficoll Paque Plus density gradient separation was used to isolate PBMCs, and no additional T cell sorting was done. An Agilent 2100 Bioanalyzer and agarose gel were used to check RNA quality, while a NanoDrop 2000 measured RNA concentration. The CDR3 contains 12 residues, cysteine and phenylalanine counted. The sequence is cut down to CDR3 DNA, 36 bases in frame from base 1. Trimming costs V 1 base and J 10 bases, and their ends lie 8 bases apart.

These records were also assigned to another study, of T cells in Graves' hyperthyroidism and ophthalmopathy. As the second paper documents: Stable Graves' hyperthyroidism was defined as the absence of progression to ophthalmopathy over 18 months of follow-up. Hyperthyroidism patients were aged 18 to 65 years and newly diagnosed, with disease duration of less than 2 months. Exclusion was applied to patients with uncontrolled infections, other autoimmune diseases, pregnancy or lactation. Diagnoses relied on clinical symptoms, serum thyroxine and TRAb, thyroid ultrasound and orbital computed tomography. A first-round RT-PCR of the TCR CDR3 used the HTBI primer set with the Qiagen OneStep RT-PCR kit. Most expanded thyroid clonotypes (frequency above 0.001) were also found in blood, which suggests that blood repertoires may mirror thyroid immune responses. In cross-validation, a model built on a 13 V-J signature told ophthalmopathy apart from stable hyperthyroidism with under 90% sensitivity and approximately 84% specificity, and in testing the same model reached 80%/75%. In validation, progression to ophthalmopathy was predicted by the model with approximately 67% sensitivity and about 72% specificity, a median of approximately 6.5 months before onset. A discovery cohort of about 96 patients, 43 with Graves' ophthalmopathy and under 60 with stable Graves' hyperthyroidism, was used to find distinguishing TCR V-J signatures. Whether ophthalmopathy could be predicted prospectively was tested in an independent validation cohort made up of 18 to 20 hyperthyroidism patients plus 17 patients who later progressed to ophthalmopathy. The 95 to 100 discovery patients were divided at random into training and test sets in a 7:3 ratio. Thyroid tissue and blood T-cell repertoires from roughly 6 Graves' hyperthyroidism patients were also compared in the study. After sampling, hyperthyroidism patients received methimazole starting at 30 mg daily, and ophthalmopathy patients received high-dose intravenous methylprednisolone. The libraries were constructed in a second round of multiplex PCR and then size-selected and purified. Sequencing of the libraries was done on an Illumina HiSeq2000 using paired-end 100 bp reads. Raw data were processed with SOAPnuke, discarding reads with adapters, uncalled bases, mean Phred below 15, or no exact constant-primer or identifier match. COPE v1.2.5 was used to merge high-quality paired reads, and clonotypes were defined as unique nucleotide sequences. MiTCR v1.1 was used to align clonotypes to the IMGT TRBV, TRBD and TRBJ reference segments. The analysis was restricted to V-J combinations with a frequency above 0.0001, which together covered just over 98% of the repertoires. The TCS score was defined as F50 (clonal expansion) divided by E x V (chaos), with BLOSUM62-based TCRdist calculated between CDR3 peptides within each V-J. Welch's t-statistics and random forest reduced approximately 520 V-J features to 13, which were used in a naive Bayes classifier (R e1071). Sample size was not statistically predetermined, and blinding of investigators to group allocation was not performed. The paper reports TCR Vbeta CDR3 sequencing of some 140 peripheral blood samples: approximately 43 ophthalmopathy, about 75 hyperthyroidism and approximately 17 progressor patients.

Rearrangement joined TRBV12-3 or TRBV12-4 to TRBJ2-1; the D gene assignment is ambiguous. The receptor was isolated from a woman aged 18-29 years with Graves disease. Donor details come from another sample of the same person, matched by shared clones. Here the sequenced sample was peripheral blood mononuclear cells (PBMCs), taken at new diagnosis, from a patient treated with antithyroid drugs. The DNA sequence follows: TGTGCCAGCAGTTTAGGGCTATACGAGCAGTTCTTC. This is translated as CASSLGLYEQFF.